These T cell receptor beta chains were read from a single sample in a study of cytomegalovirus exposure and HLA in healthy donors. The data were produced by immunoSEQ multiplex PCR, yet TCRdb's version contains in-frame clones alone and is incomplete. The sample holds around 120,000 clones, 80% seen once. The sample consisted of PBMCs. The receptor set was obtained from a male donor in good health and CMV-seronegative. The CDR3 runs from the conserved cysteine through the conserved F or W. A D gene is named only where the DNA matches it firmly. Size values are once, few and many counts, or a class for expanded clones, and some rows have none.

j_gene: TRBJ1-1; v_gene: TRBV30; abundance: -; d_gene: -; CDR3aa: CAWSFGQNTEAFF; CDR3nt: TGTGCCTGGAGTTTTGGGCAGAACACTGAAGCTTTCTTT
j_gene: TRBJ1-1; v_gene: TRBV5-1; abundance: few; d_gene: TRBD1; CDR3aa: CASSSQGAGNTEAFF; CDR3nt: TGCGCCAGCAGCTCCCAGGGGGCTGGGAACACTGAAGCTTTCTTT
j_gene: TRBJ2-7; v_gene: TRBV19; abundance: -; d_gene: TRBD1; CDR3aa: CASSMRGQGYPEQYF; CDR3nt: TGTGCCAGTAGTATGCGCGGACAGGGTTACCCCGAGCAGTACTTC
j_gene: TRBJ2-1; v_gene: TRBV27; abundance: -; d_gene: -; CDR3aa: CASKQDSYNEQFF; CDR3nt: TGTGCCAGCAAACAGGACAGTTACAATGAGCAGTTCTTC
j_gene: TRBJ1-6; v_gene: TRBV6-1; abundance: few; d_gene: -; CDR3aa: CASSAIASSYNSPLHF; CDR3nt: TGTGCCAGCAGTGCGATAGCGAGCTCCTATAATTCACCCCTCCACTTT
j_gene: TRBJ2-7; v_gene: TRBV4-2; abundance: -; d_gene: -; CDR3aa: CASSQGSHYVYEQYF; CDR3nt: TGTGCCAGCAGCCAAGGATCGCACTACGTTTACGAGCAGTACTTC
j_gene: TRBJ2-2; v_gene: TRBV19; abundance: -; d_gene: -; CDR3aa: CASSITGSNGGELFF; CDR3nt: TGTGCCAGTAGTATAACGGGATCAAACGGCGGGGAGCTGTTTTTT
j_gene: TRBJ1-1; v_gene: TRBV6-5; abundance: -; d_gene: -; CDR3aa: CASSYSAGLNTEAFF; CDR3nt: TGTGCCAGCAGTTACTCGGCAGGGCTGAACACTGAAGCTTTCTTT
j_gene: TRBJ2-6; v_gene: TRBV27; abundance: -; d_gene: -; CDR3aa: CASSLSGANVLTF; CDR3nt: TGTGCCAGCAGTCTCTCTGGGGCCAACGTCCTGACTTTC
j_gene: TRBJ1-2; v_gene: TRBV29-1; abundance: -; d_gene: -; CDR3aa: CSVEDRGIGGAGYTF; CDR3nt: TGCAGCGTTGAAGATCGAGGAATAGGTGGGGCTGGCTACACCTTC
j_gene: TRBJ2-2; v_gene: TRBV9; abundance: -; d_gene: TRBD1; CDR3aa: CASTIQGAITGELFF; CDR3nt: TGTGCCAGCACCATACAGGGGGCTATCACCGGGGAGCTGTTTTTT
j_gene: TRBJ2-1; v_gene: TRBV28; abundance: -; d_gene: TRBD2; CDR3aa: CASSLRLAGVSYNEQFF; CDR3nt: TGTGCCAGCAGTTTACGACTAGCGGGGGTATCCTACAATGAGCAGTTCTTC
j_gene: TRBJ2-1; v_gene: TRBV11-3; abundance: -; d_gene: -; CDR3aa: CASSLKRRDEQFF; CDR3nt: TGTGCCAGCAGCTTAAAGCGGAGGGATGAGCAGTTCTTC
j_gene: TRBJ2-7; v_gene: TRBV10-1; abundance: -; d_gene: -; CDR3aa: CASIRQGGYEQYF; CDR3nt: TGCGCCAGCATAAGACAGGGAGGTTACGAGCAGTACTTC
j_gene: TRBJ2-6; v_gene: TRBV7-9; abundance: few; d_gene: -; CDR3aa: CASSSRGSGANVLTF; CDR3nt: TGTGCCAGCAGCTCTAGGGGGTCCGGGGCCAACGTCCTGACTTTC
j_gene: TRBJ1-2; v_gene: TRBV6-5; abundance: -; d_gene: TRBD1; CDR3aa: CASSRDRALYGYTF; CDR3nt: TGTGCCAGCAGCCGGGACAGGGCCCTCTATGGCTACACCTTC
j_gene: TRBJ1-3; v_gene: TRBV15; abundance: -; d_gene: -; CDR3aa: CATSSASLSSGNTIYF; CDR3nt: TGTGCCACCAGCAGCGCATCTCTGAGCTCTGGAAACACCATATATTTT